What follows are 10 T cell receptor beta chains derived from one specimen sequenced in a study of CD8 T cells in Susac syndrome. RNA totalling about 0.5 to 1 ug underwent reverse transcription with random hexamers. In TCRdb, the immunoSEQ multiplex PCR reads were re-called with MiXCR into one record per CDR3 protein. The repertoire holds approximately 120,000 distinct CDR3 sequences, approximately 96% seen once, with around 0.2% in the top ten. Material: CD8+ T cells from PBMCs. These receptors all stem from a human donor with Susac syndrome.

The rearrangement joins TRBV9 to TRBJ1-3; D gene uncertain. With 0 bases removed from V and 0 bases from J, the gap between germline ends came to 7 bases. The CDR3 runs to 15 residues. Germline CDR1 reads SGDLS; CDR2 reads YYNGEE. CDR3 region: CASSVGSSSGNTIYF. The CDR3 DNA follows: TGTGCCAGCAGCGTAGGATCCAGCTCTGGAAACACCATATATTTT.

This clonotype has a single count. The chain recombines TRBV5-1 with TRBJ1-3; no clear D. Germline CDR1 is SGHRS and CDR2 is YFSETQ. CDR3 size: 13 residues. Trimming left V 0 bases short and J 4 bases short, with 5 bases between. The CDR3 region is CASSLDDGNTIYF. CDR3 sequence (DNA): TGCGCCAGCAGCTTGGACGACGGAAACACCATATATTTT.

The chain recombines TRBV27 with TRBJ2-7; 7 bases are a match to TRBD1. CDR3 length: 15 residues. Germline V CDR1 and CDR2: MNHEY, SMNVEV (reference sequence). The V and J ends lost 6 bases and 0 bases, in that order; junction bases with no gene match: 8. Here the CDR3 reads CASRIQGTNSYEQYF. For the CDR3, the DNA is TGTGCCAGCAGGATACAGGGGACGAACTCCTACGAGCAGTACTTC.

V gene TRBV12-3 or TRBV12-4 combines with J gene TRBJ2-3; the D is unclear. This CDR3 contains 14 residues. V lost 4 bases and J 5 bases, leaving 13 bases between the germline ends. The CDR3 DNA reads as TGTGCCAGCAGTTCCCGGTCGGAGCTAGATACGCAGTATTTT. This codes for CASSSRSELDTQYF.

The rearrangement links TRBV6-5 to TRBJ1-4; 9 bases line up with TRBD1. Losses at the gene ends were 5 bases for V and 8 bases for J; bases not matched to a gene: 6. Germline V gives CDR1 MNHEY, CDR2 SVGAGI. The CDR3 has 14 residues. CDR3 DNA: TGTGCCAGCAGTACGGACAGGGGTGAGGAAAAACTGTTTTTT. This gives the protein CASSTDRGEEKLFF.

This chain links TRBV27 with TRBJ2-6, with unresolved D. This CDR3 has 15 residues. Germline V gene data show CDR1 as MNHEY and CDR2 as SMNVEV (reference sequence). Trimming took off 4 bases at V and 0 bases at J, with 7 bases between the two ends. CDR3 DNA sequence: TGTGCCAGCAGTTCACGCCCCTCTGGGGCCAACGTCCTGACTTTC. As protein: CASSSRPSGANVLTF.

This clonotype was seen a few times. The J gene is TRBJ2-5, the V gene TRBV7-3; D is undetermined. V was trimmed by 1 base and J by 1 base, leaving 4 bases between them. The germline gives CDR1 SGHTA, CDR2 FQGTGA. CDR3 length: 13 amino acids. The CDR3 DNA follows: TGTGCCAGCAGCTTAAACAGCCAAGAGACCCAGTACTTC. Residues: CASSLNSQETQYF.

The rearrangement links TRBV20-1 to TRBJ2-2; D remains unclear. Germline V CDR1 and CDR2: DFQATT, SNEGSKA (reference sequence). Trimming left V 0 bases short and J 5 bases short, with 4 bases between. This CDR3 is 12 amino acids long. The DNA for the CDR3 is TGCAGTGCTAGAGAAGTTACCGGGGAGCTGTTTTTT. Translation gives CSAREVTGELFF.

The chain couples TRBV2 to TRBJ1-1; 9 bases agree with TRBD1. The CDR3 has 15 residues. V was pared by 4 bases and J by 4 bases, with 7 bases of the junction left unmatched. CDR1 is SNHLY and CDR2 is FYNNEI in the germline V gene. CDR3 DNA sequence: TGTGCCAGCAGTGCGGTGGGACAGGGCACCACTGAAGCTTTCTTT. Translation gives CASSAVGQGTTEAFF.

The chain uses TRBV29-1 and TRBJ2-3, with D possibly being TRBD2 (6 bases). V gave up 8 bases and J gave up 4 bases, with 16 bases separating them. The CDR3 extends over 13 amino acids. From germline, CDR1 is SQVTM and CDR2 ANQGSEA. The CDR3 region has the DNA TGCAGCTCTCCGGGACTTAGACCAGATACGCAGTATTTT. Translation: CSSPGLRPDTQYF.